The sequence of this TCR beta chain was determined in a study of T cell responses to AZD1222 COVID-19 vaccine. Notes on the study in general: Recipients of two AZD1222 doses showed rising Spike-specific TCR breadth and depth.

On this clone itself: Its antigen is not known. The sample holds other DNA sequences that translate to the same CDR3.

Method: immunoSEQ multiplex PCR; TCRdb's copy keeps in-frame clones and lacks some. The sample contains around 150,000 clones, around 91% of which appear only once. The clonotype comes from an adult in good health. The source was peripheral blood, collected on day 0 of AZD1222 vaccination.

CDR3 bases: TGTGCCAGCTCAGTCTCTGGGGCCAACGTCCTGACTTTC. It is translated as CASSVSGANVLTF. This chain joins TRBV12-3 or TRBV12-4 and TRBJ2-6; D remains unclear. CDR3 size: 13 residues. Between the trimmed V and J ends, which lost 8 bases and 0 bases, there was a span of 5 bases.